A single sample is the source of the 6 T cell receptor beta chains below, sequenced in a study of Ad26.COV2.S vaccination and SARS-CoV-2 variants. Clones were sequenced by immunoSEQ multiplex PCR, and TCRdb holds only the in-frame ones, with some missing. This table has 350,000 to 500,000 clones, around 89% appearing once. Treatment specified: around 19 received Ad26.COV2.S at low or high dose, single or two shots; 5 received placebo; per-sample allocation not given. Day 63 following the first vaccine or placebo injection was when the samples were taken. The sample in question was peripheral blood, obtained in a trial of Ad26.COV2.S vaccine versus placebo. These receptors were obtained from a person between 18 and 65 years old who received the Ad26.COV2.S COVID-19 vaccine or a placebo.

With regard to this clone: This sample includes further DNA sequences coding for the same CDR3. The genes are TRBV7-9 and TRBJ1-2, with D unresolved. CDR1 SEHNR and CDR2 FQNEAQ come from the germline V gene (reference sequence). The CDR3 runs 15 residues. V lost 2 bases to trimming and J lost 0 bases, with 10 bases between them. For the CDR3, the DNA is TGTGCCAGCAGCTTACACGGGAGAGCTAACTATGGCTACACCTTC. Protein sequence: CASSLHGRANYGYTF.

V is TRBV2 and J is TRBJ1-5; TRBD1 might be the D (5 bases). The CDR3 consists of 14 residues. V lost 6 bases and J lost 1, with 10 bases in between. CDR1 is SNHLY, CDR2 FYNNEI, per germline. CDR3 in amino acids: CASSAGRSNQPQHF. The CDR3 DNA reads as TGTGCCAGCAGCGCAGGGAGGAGCAATCAGCCCCAGCATTTT.

The chain joins TRBV10-2 to TRBJ2-5; 7 bases are a match to TRBD2. Per the germline V gene, CDR1 is WSHSY and CDR2 is SAAADI. This CDR3 region has 17 residues. V shed 4 bases, J shed 1 base, and the junction held 12 bases outside the gene matches. CDR3 region: CASSGRTSEPLQETQYF. CDR3 in DNA: TGCGCCAGCAGTGGGCGCACTAGCGAGCCTCTCCAAGAGACCCAGTACTTC.

The chain carries TRBV7-2 and TRBJ1-2; 8 bases match TRBD1. J lost 1 base, V lost 5 bases, and 6 bases had no gene match. Germline V gives CDR1 SGHTA, CDR2 FQGNSA. The CDR3 totals 15 residues. CDR3: CASSHRDRSNYGYTF. CDR3 nucleotide sequence: TGTGCCAGCAGCCACCGGGACAGGAGTAACTATGGCTACACCTTC.

This sequence joins TRBV5-5 and TRBJ2-7, with 8 bases aligning to TRBD1. From germline, CDR1 is SGHKS and CDR2 YYEKEE (reference sequence). Germline trimming cut 0 bases from V and 1 base from J; bases unmatched to any gene: 3. The CDR3 runs to 15 residues. As DNA, the CDR3 is TGTGCCAGCAGCTTGGGGCGACAGGGGTCCTACGAGCAGTACTTC. Residues: CASSLGRQGSYEQYF.

The rearrangement joins TRBV5-1 to TRBJ2-2, with 7 bases fitting TRBD2. There are 16 residues in the CDR3. J gave up 0 bases and V 5 bases, and 7 bases lay outside the gene matches. Germline values: CDR1 SGHRS, CDR2 YFSETQ. CDR3 protein: CASRSGGGPNTGELFF. Here the CDR3 DNA reads TGCGCCAGCAGGAGTGGCGGGGGTCCGAACACCGGGGAGCTGTTTTTT.